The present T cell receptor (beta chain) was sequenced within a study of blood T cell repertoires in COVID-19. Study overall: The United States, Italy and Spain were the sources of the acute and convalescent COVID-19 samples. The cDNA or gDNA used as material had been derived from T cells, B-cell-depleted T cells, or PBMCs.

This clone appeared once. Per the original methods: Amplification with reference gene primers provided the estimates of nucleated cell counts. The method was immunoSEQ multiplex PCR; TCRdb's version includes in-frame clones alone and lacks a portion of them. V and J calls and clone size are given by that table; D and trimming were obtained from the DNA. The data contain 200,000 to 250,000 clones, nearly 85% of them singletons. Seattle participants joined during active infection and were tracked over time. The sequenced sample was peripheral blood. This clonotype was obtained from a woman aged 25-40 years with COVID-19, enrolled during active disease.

CDR3 sequence reads: CANDLRQAESETQYF. In DNA form, the CDR3 reads TGCGCCAACGACCTTAGGCAGGCAGAATCAGAGACCCAGTACTTC. The chain has TRBV10-1 and TRBJ2-5, with D hard to call. The germline V and J ends were trimmed by 10 bases and 4 bases, with 22 bases remaining between them. The germline gives CDR1 WNHNN, CDR2 SYGVQD (reference sequence). This CDR3 is 15 amino acids long.